These 17 T cell receptor beta chains were all obtained from the same sample, sequenced in a study of T-cell reconstitution after alpha-beta-depleted transplantation in children. TCRbeta library preparation incorporated unique molecular identifiers. Using its own MiXCR run on the PCR reads, TCRdb lists one record per CDR3 protein. Found here are about 160,000 distinct CDR3 sequences, roughly 11% of them singletons; the top ten hold around 13%. The sample in question was PBMCs, obtained before TCRalphabeta/CD19-depleted stem cell transplant. The receptors shown here come from a boy between 2 and 10 years old with acute myeloid leukemia, due to receive a stem cell transplant.

With respect to this clonotype: A junction end diverges from the germline sequence, so it may reflect a read error. The chain joins TRBV11-1 to TRBJ2-7; 9 bases are a match to TRBD2. This CDR3 has 14 amino acids. CDR1 and CDR2 (germline): SGHAT, FQDESV (reference sequence). The DNA for the CDR3 is TGTGCCAGCAGCCTAGCGGGACCTTCCTACGAGCAGTACTTC. This sequence encodes CASSLAGPSYEQYF.

This clonotype appeared many times. V is TRBV25-1 and J is TRBJ1-2; no clear D gene. The germline CDR1 and CDR2 sequences are MGHDK and SYGVNS. Trimming pared 1 base from V and 1 base from J, leaving 7 bases between. CDR3 size: 14 residues. The CDR3 region has the DNA TGTGCCAGCAGTGAATTTGGGATTAACTATGGCTACACCTTC. Translation: CASSEFGINYGYTF.

This clonotype occurred many times. V and J are TRBV7-9 and TRBJ2-4, with 11 bases aligning to TRBD2. V shed 4 bases, J shed 6 bases, and the junction held 2 bases outside the gene matches. Looked up from germline, CDR1 is SEHNR and CDR2 is FQNEAQ (reference sequence). CDR3 size: 14 residues. The CDR3 nucleotides are TGTGCCAGCAGCTCCGGACTAGCGGGAAACATTCAGTACTTC. Protein product: CASSSGLAGNIQYF.

This clonotype has at least ten counts. The chain is built from TRBV25-1 and TRBJ2-5; D is ambiguous. V lost 5 bases, J lost 2 bases, and 15 bases lay in between. CDR3 length equals 15 residues. CDR1 and CDR2 from the germline V gene are MGHDK and SYGVNS. CDR3 amino acids: CASSLRTVSQETQYF. CDR3 in DNA: TGTGCCAGCAGTCTTAGGACGGTCTCTCAAGAGACCCAGTACTTC.

This clonotype has ten or more counts. The chain is built from TRBV5-6 and TRBJ1-2; the match to TRBD1 covers 8 bases. The CDR3 has 12 amino acids. The germline CDR1 and CDR2 sequences are SGHDT and YYEEEE. Trimming cost V 7 bases and J 4 bases; bases outside gene matches: 3. The CDR3 DNA is TGTGCCAGCGGGGACAGGACCTATGGCTACACCTTC. This translates into CASGDRTYGYTF.

Notes on this clonotype: Compared with germline, one end of the junction differs, possibly owing to a read error. The genes are TRBV20-1 and TRBJ2-7, with 9 bases identical to TRBD1. The CDR3 totals 14 residues. CDR1 and CDR2 from the germline V gene are DFQATT and SNEGSKA (reference sequence). CDR3 sequence: CSAREGDRDYELYF. CDR3 DNA sequence: TGCAGTGCTAGAGAAGGGGACAGGGATTACGAGCTGTACTTC.

Points on this clonotype: A single base separates this from a much larger clone, so it may be a read error. The chain recombines TRBV20-1 with TRBJ2-1; D is undetermined. The CDR3 has 13 amino acids. In germline, CDR1 is DFQATT, CDR2 SNEGSKA (reference sequence). In DNA form, the CDR3 reads TGCAGTGCTAGAGAAGACGGCTACATTGAGCAGTTCTTC. This codes for CSAREDGYIEQFF.

At least ten counts were recorded for this clonotype. V is TRBV10-3 and J is TRBJ1-1; a possible D gene is TRBD1 (5 bases). Trimming stripped 7 bases from V and 3 bases from J, with 15 bases between. In germline, CDR1 is ENHRY, CDR2 SYGVKD. CDR3 length: 14 residues. The chain's CDR3 is CAINDRIGDTEAFF. CDR3 DNA: TGTGCCATCAACGACAGAATTGGTGACACTGAAGCTTTCTTT.

This clonotype was picked up many times. This chain joins TRBV14 and TRBJ2-2; 8 nucleotides line up with TRBD2. V dropped 2 bases and J dropped 4; count of bases not matched to a gene: 9. Germline-derived CDR1 and CDR2 are SGHDN and FVKESK. The CDR3 has 17 residues. The CDR3: CASSQNTGLAGTGELFF. The CDR3 DNA is TGTGCCAGCAGCCAAAACACGGGGCTAGCGGGCACCGGGGAGCTGTTTTTT.

This clonotype was detected ten times or more. The chain is built from TRBV5-4 and TRBJ1-6; the D is unclear. The ends were cut back, 4 bases at V and 3 bases at J, with 8 bases in the middle. The CDR3 loop spans 14 amino acids. Germline values: CDR1 SGHNT, CDR2 YYREEE (reference sequence). For the CDR3, the DNA is TGTGCCAGCAGCCTCCGGGACTATAATTCACCCCTCCACTTT. Translating gives CASSLRDYNSPLHF.

Ten or more counts support this clonotype. The chain uses TRBV29-1 and TRBJ1-2; D perhaps matches TRBD1 (5 bases). The CDR3 has 15 residues. The germline V gene has CDR1 SQVTM and CDR2 ANQGSEA. The V gene lost 2 bases and the J gene lost 0 bases, with 13 bases spanning the gap. CDR3 coding DNA: TGCAGCGTTGAATTCCAGGGTCTCACTAACTATGGCTACACCTTC. Amino acids: CSVEFQGLTNYGYTF.

This clonotype was observed at least ten times. V and J are TRBV6-1 and TRBJ1-6, with D uncertain. From germline, CDR1 is MNHNS and CDR2 SASEGT. This CDR3 is built from 16 residues. Trimming removed 2 bases from V and 5 bases from J, with 13 bases in between. The CDR3 DNA is TGTGCCAGCAGTGAACCCCCCAGTGGGCATAATTCACCCCTCCACTTT. Translation: CASSEPPSGHNSPLHF.

This clonotype was recorded at least ten times. The V call is TRBV3-1, the J call TRBJ2-1; no clear D gene. Germline V gene lookup returns CDR1 LGHDT and CDR2 YNNKEL (reference sequence). The CDR3 is made up of 18 amino acids. The ends were cut back, 2 bases at V and 3 bases at J, with 20 bases in the middle. The CDR3 DNA sequence: TGTGCCAGCAGCCAACATCGCTCAAGGGAAGGGATCTACAATGAGCAGTTCTTC. This encodes CASSQHRSREGIYNEQFF.

This clonotype appeared many times. The V and J genes are TRBV7-2 and TRBJ2-3; 7 positions agree with TRBD1. Germline loops: CDR1 SGHTA, CDR2 FQGNSA. With 4 bases clipped from V and 6 bases from J, the junction kept 7 bases outside the gene matches. The CDR3 runs to 14 residues. This chain's CDR3 is CASSSQGPMDTQYF. The CDR3 bases are TGTGCCAGCAGCTCACAGGGGCCCATGGATACGCAGTATTTT. Combining the CDR3 with reference TRBV7-2 and TRBJ2-3 gives the whole variable domain GAGVSQSPSNKVTEKGKDVELRCDPISGHTALYWYRQSLGQGLEFLIYFQGNSAPDKSGLPSDRFSAERTGGSVSTLTIQRTQQEDSAVYLCASSSQGPMDTQYFGPGTRLTVL.

This clonotype was counted at least ten times. This sequence joins TRBV20-1 and TRBJ1-2; the match to TRBD1 covers 12 bases. CDR1 and CDR2 from the germline V gene are DFQATT and SNEGSKA (reference sequence). Unmatched junction bases numbered 4, after V lost 1 base and J lost 4 bases. This CDR3 has 15 residues. The CDR3 here is CSARAGQGAPYGYTF. CDR3 DNA: TGCAGTGCTAGAGCGGGACAGGGGGCCCCCTATGGCTACACCTTC.

This clonotype was counted at least ten times. This chain links TRBV6-5 with TRBJ1-1; D gene ambiguous. The CDR3 spans 17 residues. Per germline, CDR1 MNHEY and CDR2 SVGAGI. V lost 0 bases to trimming and J lost 3 bases, with 17 bases between them. CDR3 region: CASSYSILSGRDTEAFF. CDR3 nucleotide sequence: TGTGCCAGCAGTTACTCGATTCTGTCGGGGAGAGACACTGAAGCTTTCTTT.

This clonotype was found many times. The rearrangement uses TRBV5-5 and TRBJ2-7; 16 bases are shared with TRBD2. This CDR3 is 17 amino acids long. V lost 3 bases and J lost 2; bases outside the gene matches: 5. In germline, CDR1 is SGHKS, CDR2 YYEKEE (reference sequence). The CDR3 spells CASSWGLAGGETYEQYF. The DNA of the CDR3 is TGTGCCAGCAGCTGGGGACTAGCGGGAGGGGAAACCTACGAGCAGTACTTC.